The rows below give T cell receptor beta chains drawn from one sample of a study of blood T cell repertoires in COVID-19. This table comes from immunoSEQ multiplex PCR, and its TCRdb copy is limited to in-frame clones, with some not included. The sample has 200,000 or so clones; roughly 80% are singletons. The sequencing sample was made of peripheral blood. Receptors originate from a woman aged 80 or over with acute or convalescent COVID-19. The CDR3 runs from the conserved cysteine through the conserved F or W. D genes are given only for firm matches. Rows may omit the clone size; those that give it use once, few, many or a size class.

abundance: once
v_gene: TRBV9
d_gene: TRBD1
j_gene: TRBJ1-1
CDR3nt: TGTGCCAGCAGCGTAGCGCCCACAGGGGGCGGTGGAGCTTTCTTT
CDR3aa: CASSVAPTGGGGAFF

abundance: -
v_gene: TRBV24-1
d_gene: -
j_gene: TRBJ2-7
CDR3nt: TGTGCCACCAGTGAAACCGGACTACCCGAGCAGTACTTC
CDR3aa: CATSETGLPEQYF

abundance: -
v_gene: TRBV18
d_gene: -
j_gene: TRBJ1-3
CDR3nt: TGTGCCAGCTCACCACCGGCCCCTGGAAACACCATATATTTT
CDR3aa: CASSPPAPGNTIYF

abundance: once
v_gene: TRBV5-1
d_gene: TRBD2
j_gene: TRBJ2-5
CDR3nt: TGCGCCAGCAGCTTGGGGACTAGCGCAGAGACCCAGTACTTC
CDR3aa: CASSLGTSAETQYF

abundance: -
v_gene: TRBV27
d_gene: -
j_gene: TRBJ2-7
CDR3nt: TGTGCCAGCAGTCCAGGTTTTGGAACCTACGAGCAGTACTTC
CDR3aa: CASSPGFGTYEQYF

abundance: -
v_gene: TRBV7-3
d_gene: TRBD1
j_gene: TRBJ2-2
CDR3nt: TGTGCCAGCAGCCCCGGGACAGGGGGCACCGGGGAGCTGTTTTTT
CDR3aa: CASSPGTGGTGELFF

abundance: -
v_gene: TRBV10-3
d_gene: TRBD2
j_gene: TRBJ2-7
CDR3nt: TGTGCCATCTATCAGCCCGGGGGGGACGAGCAGTACTTC
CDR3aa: CAIYQPGGDEQYF

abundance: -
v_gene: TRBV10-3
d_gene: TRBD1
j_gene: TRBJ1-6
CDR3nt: TGTGCCACCCGAGCTAGCGACAGGGCTCGGAATTCACCCCTCCACTTT
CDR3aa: CATRASDRARNSPLHF

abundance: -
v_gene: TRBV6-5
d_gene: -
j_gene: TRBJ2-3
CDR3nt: TGTGCCAGCAGTTACTCAGGCGGGGCGGCAGATACGCAGTATTTT
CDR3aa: CASSYSGGAADTQYF

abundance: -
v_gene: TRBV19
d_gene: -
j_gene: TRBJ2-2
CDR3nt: TGTGCCAGTAGTATAGAGAGAGTCACCGGGGAGCTGTTTTTT
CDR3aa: CASSIERVTGELFF

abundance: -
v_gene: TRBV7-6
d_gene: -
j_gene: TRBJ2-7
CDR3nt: TGTGCCAGCAGTCTTGACGGAGGATTCTTAGACTACGAGCAGTACTTC
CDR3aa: CASSLDGGFLDYEQYF